The 11 T cell receptor beta chains presented below share a single source sample, sequenced in a study of CD8 T cells in Susac syndrome. The RNA input was about 0.5 to 1 ug, and it was reverse transcribed with random hexamers. TCRdb reanalysed the immunoSEQ multiplex PCR reads using MiXCR and keeps one entry per CDR3 protein. The repertoire includes fewer than 150,000 distinct CDR3 sequences, approximately 90% of them detected once, and 0.24% sits in the top ten. The sequenced material came from CD8+ T cells from PBMCs. These receptors originate from a human donor with multiple sclerosis.

The chain is built from TRBV27 and TRBJ2-7; 8 bases map to TRBD1. The CDR3 runs to 15 residues. J was trimmed by 4 bases and V by 6 bases; bases with no gene match: 11. Germline V gene data show CDR1 as MNHEY and CDR2 as SMNVEV (reference sequence). Here the CDR3 reads CASSPGGSYIYEQYF. CDR3 coding DNA: TGTGCCAGCAGCCCAGGGGGCAGCTATATTTACGAGCAGTACTTC.

This chain joins TRBV12-3 or TRBV12-4 and TRBJ1-1; D is unclear. Trimming removed 3 bases at V and 7 bases at J, with 9 bases between. The CDR3 covers 12 residues. The CDR3: CASSFIQVEAFF. In DNA, the CDR3 is TGTGCCAGCAGTTTTATCCAGGTTGAAGCTTTCTTT.

As DNA, the CDR3 is TGCACCACGACGAGCGCCACTGAAGCTTTCTTT. Residues: CTTTSATEAFF. J is TRBJ1-1 and V is TRBV29-1; D unresolved. This CDR3 has 11 amino acids. Germline V gene lookup returns CDR1 SQVTM and CDR2 ANQGSEA.

The chain carries TRBV6-5 and TRBJ2-1, with 11 bases identical to TRBD2. The length of the CDR3 is 15 residues. Unmatched junction bases numbered 5, after V lost 6 bases and J lost 4 bases. CDR1 and CDR2 from the germline V gene are MNHEY and SVGAGI. CDR3 bases: TGTGCCAGCAGCCATGGGACTAGCGGTTACAATGAGCAGTTCTTC. It specifies CASSHGTSGYNEQFF.

The V call is TRBV9, the J call TRBJ2-1, with 9 bases aligning to TRBD2. There are 16 residues in the CDR3. Per germline, CDR1 SGDLS and CDR2 YYNGEE. V shed 0 bases, J shed 8 bases, and the junction held 9 bases outside the gene matches. CDR3: CASSVEGGRAWDEQFF. In DNA, the CDR3 is TGTGCCAGCAGCGTAGAGGGCGGGAGGGCCTGGGATGAGCAGTTCTTC.

The rearrangement joins TRBV7-9 to TRBJ1-4, with D unclear. The CDR3 is made up of 15 amino acids. Deletions cut 2 bases from V and 5 bases from J, with 12 bases between. CDR1 and CDR2 from the germline V gene are SEHNR and FQNEAQ (reference sequence). CDR3: CASSLSGLLNEKLFF. The CDR3 DNA reads as TGTGCCAGCAGCTTATCGGGGTTACTCAATGAAAAACTGTTTTTT.

This clonotype was seen once. The chain uses TRBV6-5 and TRBJ1-3; possible D gene TRBD1, 5 bases. The germline V gene has CDR1 MNHEY and CDR2 SVGAGI. This CDR3 region has 15 residues. The V end was cut by 6 bases, the J end by 0 bases, with 12 bases between. CDR3 residues: CASSRDGSSGNTIYF. CDR3 in DNA: TGTGCCAGCAGCCGGGACGGAAGCTCTGGAAACACCATATATTTT.

This chain joins TRBV30 and TRBJ1-1; D is unresolved. Germline V lookup: CDR1 GTSNPN, CDR2 SVGIG (reference sequence). The CDR3 has 12 amino acids. The ends were cut back, 1 base at V and 6 bases at J, with 9 bases in the middle. The DNA for the CDR3 is TGTGCCTGGAGTGACCAAGGTCCTGAAGCTTTCTTT. It yields the protein CAWSDQGPEAFF.

This rearrangement joins TRBV19 to TRBJ2-2; D tentatively reads TRBD1 or TRBD2 (6 bases each). The germline CDR1 and CDR2 sequences are LNHDA and SQIVND (reference sequence). Deletions cut 3 bases from V and 7 bases from J, with 15 bases between. The CDR3 consists of 15 residues. This CDR3 is CASSIWGAKDGELFF. CDR3 nucleotide sequence: TGTGCCAGTAGTATCTGGGGGGCGAAGGACGGGGAGCTGTTTTTT. The entire variable domain, with the rest obtained from reference TRBV19 and TRBJ2-2, is as follows: DGGITQSPKYLFRKEGQNVTLSCEQNLNHDAMYWYRQDPGQGLRLIYYSQIVNDFQKGDIAEGYSVSREKKESFPLTVTSAQKNPTAFYLCASSIWGAKDGELFFGEGSRLTVL.

The chain joins TRBV7-9 to TRBJ1-1; no clear D gene. V lost 1 base and J lost 3, with 3 bases in between. This CDR3 comprises 12 residues. The germline gives CDR1 SEHNR, CDR2 FQNEAQ (reference sequence). CDR3 residues: CASSLVHTEAFF. The CDR3 DNA reads as TGTGCCAGCAGCTTAGTTCACACTGAAGCTTTCTTT. Full variable domain (outside the CDR3, taken from reference TRBV7-9 and TRBJ1-1): DTGVSQNPRHKITKRGQNVTFRCDPISEHNRLYWYRQTLGQGPEFLTYFQNEAQLEKSRLLSDRFSAERPKGSFSTLEIQRTEQGDSAMYLCASSLVHTEAFFGQGTRLTVV.

This clonotype was seen only once. V gene TRBV2 combines with J gene TRBJ2-1; the D gene is possibly TRBD1 (5 bases). The CDR3 sequence is 13 residues long. V was clipped by 4 bases and J by 3 bases, with 7 bases between them. Germline values: CDR1 SNHLY, CDR2 FYNNEI. CDR3 nucleotides: TGTGCCAGCAGTGGGACAAACTACAATGAGCAGTTCTTC. It encodes CASSGTNYNEQFF.